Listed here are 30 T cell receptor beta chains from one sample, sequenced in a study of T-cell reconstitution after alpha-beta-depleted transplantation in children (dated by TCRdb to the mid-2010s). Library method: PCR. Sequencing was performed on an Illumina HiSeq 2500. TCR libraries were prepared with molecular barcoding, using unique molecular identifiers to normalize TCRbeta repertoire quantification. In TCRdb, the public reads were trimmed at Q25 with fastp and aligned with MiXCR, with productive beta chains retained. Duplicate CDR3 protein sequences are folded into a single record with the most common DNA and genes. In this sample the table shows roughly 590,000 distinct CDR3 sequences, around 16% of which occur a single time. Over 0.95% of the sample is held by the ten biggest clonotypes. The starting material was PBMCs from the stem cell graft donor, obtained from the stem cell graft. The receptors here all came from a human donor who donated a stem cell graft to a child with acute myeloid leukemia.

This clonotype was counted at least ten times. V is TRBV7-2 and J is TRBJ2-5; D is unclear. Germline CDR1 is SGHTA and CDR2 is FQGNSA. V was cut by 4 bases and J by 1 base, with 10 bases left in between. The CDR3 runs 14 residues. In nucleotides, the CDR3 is TGTGCCAGCAGCTCAGGACGTACCCAAGAGACCCAGTACTTC. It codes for CASSSGRTQETQYF.

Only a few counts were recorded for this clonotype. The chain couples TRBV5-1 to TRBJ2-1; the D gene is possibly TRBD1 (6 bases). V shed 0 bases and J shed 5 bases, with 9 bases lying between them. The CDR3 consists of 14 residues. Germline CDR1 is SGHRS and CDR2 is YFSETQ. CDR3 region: CASSLDRADNEQFF. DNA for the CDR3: TGCGCCAGCAGCTTGGACAGGGCGGACAATGAGCAGTTCTTC.

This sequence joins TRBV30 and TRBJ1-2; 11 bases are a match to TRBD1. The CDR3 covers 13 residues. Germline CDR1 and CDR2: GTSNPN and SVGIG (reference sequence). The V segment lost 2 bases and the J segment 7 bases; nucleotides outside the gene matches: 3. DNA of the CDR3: TGTGCCTGGAGTCCTGGACAGGGGGCTGGCTACACCTTC. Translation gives CAWSPGQGAGYTF.

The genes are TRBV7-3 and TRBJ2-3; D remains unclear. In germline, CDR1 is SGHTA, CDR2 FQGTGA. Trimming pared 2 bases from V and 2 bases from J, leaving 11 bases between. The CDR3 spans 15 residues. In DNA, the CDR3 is TGTGCCAGCAGCTTATTAGGCGTTAACACAGATACGCAGTATTTT. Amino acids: CASSLLGVNTDTQYF.

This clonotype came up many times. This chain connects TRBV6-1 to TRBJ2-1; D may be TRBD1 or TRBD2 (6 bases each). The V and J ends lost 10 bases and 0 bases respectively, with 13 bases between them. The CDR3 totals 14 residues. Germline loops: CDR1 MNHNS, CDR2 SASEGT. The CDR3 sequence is CATGGELSYNEQFF. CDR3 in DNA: TGTGCCACCGGGGGCGAACTCTCCTACAATGAGCAGTTCTTC.

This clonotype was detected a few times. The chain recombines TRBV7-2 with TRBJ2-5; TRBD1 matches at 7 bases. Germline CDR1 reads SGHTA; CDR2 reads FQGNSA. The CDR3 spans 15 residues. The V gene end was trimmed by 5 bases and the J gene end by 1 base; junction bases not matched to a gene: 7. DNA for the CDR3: TGTGCCAGCAGCCCCCTGCGACAGGGCCAAGAGACCCAGTACTTC. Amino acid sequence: CASSPLRQGQETQYF.

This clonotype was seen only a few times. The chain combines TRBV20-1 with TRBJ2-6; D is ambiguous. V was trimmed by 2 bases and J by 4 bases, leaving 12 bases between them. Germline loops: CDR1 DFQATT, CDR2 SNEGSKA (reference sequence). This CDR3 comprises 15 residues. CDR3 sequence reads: CSARRSLAGANVLTF. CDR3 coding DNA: TGCAGTGCTAGACGCTCATTGGCAGGGGCCAACGTCCTGACTTTC.

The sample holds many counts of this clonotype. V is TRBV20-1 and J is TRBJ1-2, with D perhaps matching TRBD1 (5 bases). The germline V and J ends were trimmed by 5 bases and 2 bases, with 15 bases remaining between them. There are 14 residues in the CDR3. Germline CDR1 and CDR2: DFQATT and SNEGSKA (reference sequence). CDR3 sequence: CSAHRTNLNYGYTF. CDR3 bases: TGCAGTGCTCATAGGACAAACCTCAACTATGGCTACACCTTC.

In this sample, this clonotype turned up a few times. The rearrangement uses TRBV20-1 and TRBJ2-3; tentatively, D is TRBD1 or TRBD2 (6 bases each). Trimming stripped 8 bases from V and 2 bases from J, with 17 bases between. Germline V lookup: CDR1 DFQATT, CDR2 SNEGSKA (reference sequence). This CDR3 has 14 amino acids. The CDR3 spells CSSRGGPSTDTQYF. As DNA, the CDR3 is TGCAGTTCCCGTGGGGGGCCTTCCACAGATACGCAGTATTTT.

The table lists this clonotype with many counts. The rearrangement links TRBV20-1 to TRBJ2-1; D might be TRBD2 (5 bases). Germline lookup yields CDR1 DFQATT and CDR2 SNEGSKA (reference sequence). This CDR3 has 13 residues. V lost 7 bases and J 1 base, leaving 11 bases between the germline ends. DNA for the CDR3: TGCAGTGGGAGAGGAGGATCCTACAATGAGCAGTTCTTC. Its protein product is CSGRGGSYNEQFF.

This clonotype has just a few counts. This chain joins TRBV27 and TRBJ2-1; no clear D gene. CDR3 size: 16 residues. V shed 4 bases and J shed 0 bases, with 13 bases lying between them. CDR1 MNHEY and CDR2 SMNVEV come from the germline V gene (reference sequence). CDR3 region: CASSSPPVSSYNEQFF. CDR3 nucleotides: TGTGCCAGCAGTTCGCCCCCGGTTAGCTCCTACAATGAGCAGTTCTTC.

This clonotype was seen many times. CDR3 nucleotides: TGCAGTCCCGGACAGGGCCAAGAGACCCAGTACTTC. It yields the protein CSPGQGQETQYF. The V call is TRBV20-1, the J call TRBJ2-5; TRBD1 matches at 8 bases. This CDR3 has 12 amino acids. CDR1 is DFQATT and CDR2 is SNEGSKA in the germline V gene (reference sequence). The trim removed 8 bases at V and 1 base at J, leaving 3 bases unmatched.

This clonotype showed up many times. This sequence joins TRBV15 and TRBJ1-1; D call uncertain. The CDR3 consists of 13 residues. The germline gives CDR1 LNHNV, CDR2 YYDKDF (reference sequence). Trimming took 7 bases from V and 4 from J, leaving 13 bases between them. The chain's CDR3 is CATTGSTATEAFF. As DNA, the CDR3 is TGTGCCACCACCGGGTCGACGGCCACTGAAGCTTTCTTT.

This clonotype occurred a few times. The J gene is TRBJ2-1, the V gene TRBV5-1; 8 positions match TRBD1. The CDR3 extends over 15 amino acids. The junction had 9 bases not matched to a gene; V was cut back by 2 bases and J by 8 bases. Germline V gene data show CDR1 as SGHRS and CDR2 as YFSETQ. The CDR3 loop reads CASSLHGQGADEQFF. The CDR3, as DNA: TGCGCCAGCAGCTTACACGGACAGGGAGCGGATGAGCAGTTCTTC.

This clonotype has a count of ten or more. CDR3 nucleotides: TGCAGCGTTGAACAGGGGGCATCCTACGAGCAGTACTTC. Translation gives CSVEQGASYEQYF. The chain carries TRBV29-1 and TRBJ2-7; 8 positions agree with TRBD1. The V gene end was trimmed by 2 bases and the J gene end by 1 base; junction bases not matched to a gene: 1. Germline assignment: CDR1 SQVTM and CDR2 ANQGSEA. The CDR3 runs 13 residues.

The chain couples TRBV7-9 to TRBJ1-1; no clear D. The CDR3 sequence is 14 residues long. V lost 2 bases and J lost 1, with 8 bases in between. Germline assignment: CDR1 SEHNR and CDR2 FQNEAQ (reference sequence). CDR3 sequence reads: CASSLLDGNTEAFF. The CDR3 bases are TGTGCCAGCAGCTTATTGGACGGGAACACTGAAGCTTTCTTT.

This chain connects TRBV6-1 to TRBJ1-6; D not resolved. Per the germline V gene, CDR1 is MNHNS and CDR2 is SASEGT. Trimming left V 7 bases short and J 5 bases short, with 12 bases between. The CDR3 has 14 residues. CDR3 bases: TGTGCCAGCACCTCAGGCGGGAATAATTCACCCCTCCACTTT. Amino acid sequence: CASTSGGNNSPLHF.

The DNA for the CDR3 is TGTGCCAGCAGCCCCCCTAGCGGGGTACAAGAGACCCAGTACTTC. Encoded protein: CASSPPSGVQETQYF. V gene TRBV6-2 or TRBV6-3 combines with J gene TRBJ2-5; 9 bases map to TRBD2. V was pared by 6 bases and J by 2 bases, with 7 bases of the junction left unmatched. Germline CDR1 reads MNHEY; CDR2 reads SVGEGT. This CDR3 has 15 residues.

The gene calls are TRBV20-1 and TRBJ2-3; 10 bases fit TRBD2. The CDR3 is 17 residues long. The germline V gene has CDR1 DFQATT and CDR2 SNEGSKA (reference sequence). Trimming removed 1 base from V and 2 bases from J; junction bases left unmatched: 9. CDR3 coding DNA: TGCAGTGCTAGAGCCGCGGCTAGCGGGGGCAACACAGATACGCAGTATTTT. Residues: CSARAAASGGNTDTQYF.

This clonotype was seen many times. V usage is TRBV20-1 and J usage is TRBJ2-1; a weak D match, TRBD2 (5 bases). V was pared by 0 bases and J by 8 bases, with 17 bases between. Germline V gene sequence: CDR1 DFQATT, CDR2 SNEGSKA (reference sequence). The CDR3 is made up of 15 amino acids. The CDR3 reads CSAREAVAGVHEQFF. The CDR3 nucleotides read TGCAGTGCTAGAGAGGCGGTCGCGGGTGTACATGAGCAGTTCTTC.

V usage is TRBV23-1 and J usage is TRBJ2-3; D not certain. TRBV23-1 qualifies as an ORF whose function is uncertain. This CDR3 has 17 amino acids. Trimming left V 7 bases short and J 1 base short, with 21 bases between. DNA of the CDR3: TGCGCCAGCACCCTACCCAAGGAAGGGAAGGGCACAGATACGCAGTATTTT. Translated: CASTLPKEGKGTDTQYF.

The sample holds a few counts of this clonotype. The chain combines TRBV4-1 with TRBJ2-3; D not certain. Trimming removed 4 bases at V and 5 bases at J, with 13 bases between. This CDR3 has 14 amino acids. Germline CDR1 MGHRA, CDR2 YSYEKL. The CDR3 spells CASSPLGFRDTQYF. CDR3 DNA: TGCGCCAGCAGCCCCCTGGGCTTCAGAGATACGCAGTATTTT.

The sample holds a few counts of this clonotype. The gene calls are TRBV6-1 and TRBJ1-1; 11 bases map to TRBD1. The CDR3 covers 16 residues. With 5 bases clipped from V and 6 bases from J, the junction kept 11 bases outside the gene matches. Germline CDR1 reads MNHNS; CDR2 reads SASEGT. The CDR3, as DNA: TGTGCCAGCAGTCCTTGGACAGGGGGCGCCAGGGCTGAAGCTTTCTTT. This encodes CASSPWTGGARAEAFF.

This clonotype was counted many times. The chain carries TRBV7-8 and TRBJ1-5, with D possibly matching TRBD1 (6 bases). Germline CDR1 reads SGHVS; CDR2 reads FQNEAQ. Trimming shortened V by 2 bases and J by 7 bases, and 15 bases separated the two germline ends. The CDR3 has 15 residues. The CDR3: CASSLRKQGGQPQHF. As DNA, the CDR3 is TGTGCCAGCAGCTTAAGGAAACAGGGCGGGCAGCCCCAGCATTTT.

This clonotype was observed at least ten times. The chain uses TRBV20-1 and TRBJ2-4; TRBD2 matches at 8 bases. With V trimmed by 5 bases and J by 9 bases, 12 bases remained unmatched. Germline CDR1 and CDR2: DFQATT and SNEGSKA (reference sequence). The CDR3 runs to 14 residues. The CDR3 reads CSAPLSGGSGIQYF. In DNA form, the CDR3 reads TGCAGTGCTCCCTTATCGGGGGGGAGCGGCATTCAGTACTTC.

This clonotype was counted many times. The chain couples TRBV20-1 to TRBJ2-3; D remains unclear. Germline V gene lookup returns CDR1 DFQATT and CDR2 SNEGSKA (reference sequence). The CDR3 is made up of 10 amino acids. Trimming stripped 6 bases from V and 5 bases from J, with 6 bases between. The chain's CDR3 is CSAKVDTQYF. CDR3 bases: TGCAGTGCCAAAGTAGATACGCAGTATTTT.

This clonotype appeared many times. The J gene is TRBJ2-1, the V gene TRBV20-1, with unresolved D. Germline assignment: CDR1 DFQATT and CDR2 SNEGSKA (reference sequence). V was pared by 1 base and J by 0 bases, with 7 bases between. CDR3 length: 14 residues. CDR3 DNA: TGCAGTGCTAGAGCTAAAAGCTCCTACAATGAGCAGTTCTTC. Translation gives CSARAKSSYNEQFF.

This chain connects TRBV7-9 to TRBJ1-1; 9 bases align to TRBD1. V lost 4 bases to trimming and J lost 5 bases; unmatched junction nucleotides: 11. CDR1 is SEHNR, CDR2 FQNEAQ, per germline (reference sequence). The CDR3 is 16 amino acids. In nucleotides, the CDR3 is TGTGCCAGCAGCTCCCACCTTGGGACAGGGAAAACTGAAGCTTTCTTT. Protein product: CASSSHLGTGKTEAFF.

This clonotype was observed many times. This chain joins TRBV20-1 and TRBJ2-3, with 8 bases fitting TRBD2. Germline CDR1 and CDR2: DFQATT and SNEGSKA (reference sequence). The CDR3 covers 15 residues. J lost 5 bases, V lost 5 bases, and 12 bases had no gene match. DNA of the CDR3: TGCAGTGCTGGGGTGGCGGGGGGCCAGGGAGATACGCAGTATTTT. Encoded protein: CSAGVAGGQGDTQYF.

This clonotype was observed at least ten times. The CDR3 loop is CASSFRQDYTDTQYF. The CDR3 DNA reads as TGCGCCAGCAGCTTTAGACAGGACTACACAGATACGCAGTATTTT. The V gene is TRBV5-1, the J gene TRBJ2-3; D tentatively reads TRBD1 or TRBD2 (6 bases each). Trimming stripped 2 bases from V and 2 bases from J, with 12 bases between. Germline lookup yields CDR1 SGHRS and CDR2 YFSETQ. The CDR3 loop spans 15 amino acids.